A single sample gave rise to the 5 T cell receptor beta chains below, sequenced in a study of post-analysis software for immune sequencing data (dated by TCRdb to between 2015 and 2016). The library was built by means of PCR. The data were produced on an Illumina HiSeq 2500. Unique molecular identifiers were incorporated into TCR beta cDNA libraries to reduce PCR and sequencing biases. The public reads were quality trimmed at Q25 with fastp and then assembled into clones with MiXCR by TCRdb, keeping productive beta chains. Each CDR3 protein appears once, grouped with its most common genes and DNA. The sample contains hundreds of thousands of distinct CDR3 sequences, 55% to 60% of them found a single time. Jointly, the top ten make up about 11% of the sample. For these TCRs, the target antigens are not known. Overall results and qualifications from the work: Roughly 5 TRBV segments, including TRBV5-6, TRBV5-1 and TRBV20-1, were significantly more frequent in patients than controls.

Sequences were obtained from blood. The origin of the receptors is a girl aged 2 to 9 with multiple sclerosis.

This clonotype was counted between two and nine times. The rearrangement joins TRBV7-9 to TRBJ1-1; D not certain. This CDR3 is built from 13 residues. CDR1 and CDR2 from the germline V gene are SEHNR and FQNEAQ (reference sequence). V shed 4 bases and J shed 5 bases, with 11 bases lying between them. Written as DNA, the CDR3 is TGTGCCAGCAGCTCGATGTGGGTGACTGAAGCTTTCTTT. It is translated as CASSSMWVTEAFF.

The chain links TRBV6-6 to TRBJ1-2, with no clear D. This CDR3 is built from 12 residues. Looked up from germline, CDR1 is MNHNY and CDR2 is SVGAGI (reference sequence). V lost 6 bases and J 0 bases, leaving 5 bases between the germline ends. The CDR3 spells CASSNANYGYTF. Here the CDR3 DNA reads TGTGCCAGCAGCAACGCTAACTATGGCTACACCTTC.

This rearrangement joins TRBV10-3 to TRBJ2-7, with D perhaps being TRBD1 or TRBD2 (5 bases each). The V end was cut by 9 bases, the J end by 0 bases, with 12 bases between. This CDR3 comprises 13 residues. Germline V gene sequence: CDR1 ENHRY, CDR2 SYGVKD. The CDR3 spells CAMSVGDSYEQYF. In DNA form, the CDR3 reads TGTGCCATGTCTGTGGGGGACTCCTACGAGCAGTACTTC.

As regards this clonotype: An end of the junction does not agree with germline; a read error may underlie this. V gene TRBV6-5 combines with J gene TRBJ2-1; maybe TRBD2 (6 bases). The germline V gene has CDR1 MNHEY and CDR2 SVGAGI. This CDR3 is 14 amino acids long. The CDR3 protein is CASSFTSPYDEQFF. In nucleotides, the CDR3 is TGTGCCAGCAGCTTCACTAGCCCCTACGATGAGCAGTTCTTC.

V usage is TRBV9 and J usage is TRBJ1-2; D might be TRBD1 (6 bases). V lost 4 bases to trimming and J lost 7 bases, with 20 bases between them. This CDR3 is built from 15 residues. Germline V gene data show CDR1 as SGDLS and CDR2 as YYNGEE. The CDR3 here is CASSRLQGDHSGYTF. The CDR3 nucleotides read TGTGCCAGCAGCCGACTACAGGGAGACCACTCTGGCTACACCTTC.